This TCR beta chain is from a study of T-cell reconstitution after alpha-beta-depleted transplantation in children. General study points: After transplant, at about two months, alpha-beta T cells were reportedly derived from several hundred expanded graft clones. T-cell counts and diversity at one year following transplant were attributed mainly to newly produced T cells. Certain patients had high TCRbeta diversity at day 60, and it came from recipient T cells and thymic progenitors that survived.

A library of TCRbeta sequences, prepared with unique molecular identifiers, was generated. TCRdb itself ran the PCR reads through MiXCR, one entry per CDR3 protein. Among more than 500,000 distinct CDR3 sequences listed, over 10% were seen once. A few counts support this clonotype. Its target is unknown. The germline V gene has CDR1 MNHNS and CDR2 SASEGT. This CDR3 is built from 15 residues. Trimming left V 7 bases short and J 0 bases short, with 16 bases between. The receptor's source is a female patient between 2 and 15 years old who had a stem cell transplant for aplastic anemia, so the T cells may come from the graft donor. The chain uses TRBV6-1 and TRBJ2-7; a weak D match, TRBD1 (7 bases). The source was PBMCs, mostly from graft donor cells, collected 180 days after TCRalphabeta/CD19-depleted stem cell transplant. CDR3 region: CASKGGGTASYEQYF. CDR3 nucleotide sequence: TGTGCCAGCAAGGGGGGCGGGACAGCCTCCTACGAGCAGTACTTC.